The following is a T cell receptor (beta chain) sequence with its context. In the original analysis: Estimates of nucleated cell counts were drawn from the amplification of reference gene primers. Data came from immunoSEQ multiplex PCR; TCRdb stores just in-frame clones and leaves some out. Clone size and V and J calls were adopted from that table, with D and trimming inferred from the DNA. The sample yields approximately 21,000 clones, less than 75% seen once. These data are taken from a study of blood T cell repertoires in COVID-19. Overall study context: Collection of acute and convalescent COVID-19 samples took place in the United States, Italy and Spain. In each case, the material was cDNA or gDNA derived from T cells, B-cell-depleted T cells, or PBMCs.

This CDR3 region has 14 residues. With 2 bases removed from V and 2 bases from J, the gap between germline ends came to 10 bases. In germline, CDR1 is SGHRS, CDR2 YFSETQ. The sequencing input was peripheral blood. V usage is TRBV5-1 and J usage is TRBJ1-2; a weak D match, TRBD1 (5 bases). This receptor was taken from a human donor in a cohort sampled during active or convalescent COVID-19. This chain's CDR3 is CASSFPQENYGYTF. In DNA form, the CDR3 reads TGCGCCAGCAGCTTCCCACAGGAGAACTATGGCTACACCTTC.